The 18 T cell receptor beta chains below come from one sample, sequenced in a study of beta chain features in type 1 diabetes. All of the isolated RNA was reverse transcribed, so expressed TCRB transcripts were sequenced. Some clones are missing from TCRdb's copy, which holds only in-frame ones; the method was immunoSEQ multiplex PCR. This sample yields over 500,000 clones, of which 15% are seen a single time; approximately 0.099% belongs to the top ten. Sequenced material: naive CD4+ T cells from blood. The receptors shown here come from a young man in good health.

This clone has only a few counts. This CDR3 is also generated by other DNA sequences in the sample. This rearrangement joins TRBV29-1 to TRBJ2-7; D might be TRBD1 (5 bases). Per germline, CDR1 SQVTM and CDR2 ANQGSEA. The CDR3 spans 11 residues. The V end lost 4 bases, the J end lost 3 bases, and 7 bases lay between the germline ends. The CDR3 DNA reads TGCAGCGTTGGTGACAGCTACGAGCAGTACTTC. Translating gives CSVGDSYEQYF.

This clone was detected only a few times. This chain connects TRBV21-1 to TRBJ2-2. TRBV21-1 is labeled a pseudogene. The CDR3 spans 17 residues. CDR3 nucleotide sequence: TGTGCCAGCAGCAAAGCGCCGGGACGCCCCCGGTTGCGGGAGCTGTTTTTT. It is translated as CASSKAPGRPRLRELFF.

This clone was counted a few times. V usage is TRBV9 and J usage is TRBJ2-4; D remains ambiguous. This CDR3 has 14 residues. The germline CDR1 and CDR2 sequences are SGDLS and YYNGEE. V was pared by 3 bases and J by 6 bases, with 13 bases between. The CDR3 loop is CASSAGQSLNIQYF. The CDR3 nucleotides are TGTGCCAGCAGCGCGGGCCAGAGTCTAAACATTCAGTACTTC.

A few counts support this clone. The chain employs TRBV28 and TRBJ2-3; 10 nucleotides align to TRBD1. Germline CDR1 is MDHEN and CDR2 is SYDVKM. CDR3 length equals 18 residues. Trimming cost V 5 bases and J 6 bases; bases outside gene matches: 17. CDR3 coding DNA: TGTGCCAGCAGTCAGAGCGGGTGGGGACAGGGGATTCCGGATACGCAGTATTTT. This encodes CASSQSGWGQGIPDTQYF.

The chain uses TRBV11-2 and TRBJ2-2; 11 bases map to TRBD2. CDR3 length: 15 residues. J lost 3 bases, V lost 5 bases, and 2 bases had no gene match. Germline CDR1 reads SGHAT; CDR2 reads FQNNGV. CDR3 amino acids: CASSTSGGHTGELFF. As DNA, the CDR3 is TGTGCCAGCAGCACTAGCGGGGGCCACACCGGGGAGCTGTTTTTT.

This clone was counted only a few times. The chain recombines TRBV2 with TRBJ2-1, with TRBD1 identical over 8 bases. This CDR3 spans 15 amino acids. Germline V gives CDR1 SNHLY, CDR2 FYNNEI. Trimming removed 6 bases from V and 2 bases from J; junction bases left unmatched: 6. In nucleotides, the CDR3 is TGTGCCAGCAGGGTGGACAGGGCAGCCTACAATGAGCAGTTCTTC. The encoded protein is CASRVDRAAYNEQFF.

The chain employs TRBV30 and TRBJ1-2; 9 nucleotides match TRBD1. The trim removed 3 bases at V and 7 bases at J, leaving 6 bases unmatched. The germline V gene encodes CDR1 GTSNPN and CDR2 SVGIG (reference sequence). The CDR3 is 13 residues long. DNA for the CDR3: TGTGCCTGGAGATGGGACAGGGTGGCTGGCTACACCTTC. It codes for CAWRWDRVAGYTF.

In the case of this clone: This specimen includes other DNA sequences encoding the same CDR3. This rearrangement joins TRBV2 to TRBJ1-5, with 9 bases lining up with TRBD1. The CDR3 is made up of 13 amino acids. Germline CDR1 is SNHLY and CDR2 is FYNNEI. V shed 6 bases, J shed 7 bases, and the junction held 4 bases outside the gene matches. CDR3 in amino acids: CASRGTGNQPQHF. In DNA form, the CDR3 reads TGTGCCAGCAGGGGGACAGGGAACCAGCCCCAGCATTTT. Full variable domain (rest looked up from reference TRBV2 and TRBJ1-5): EPEVTQTPSHQVTQMGQEVILRCVPISNHLYFYWYRQILGQKVEFLVSFYNNEISEKSEIFDDQFSVERPDGSNFTLKIRSTKLEDSAMYFCASRGTGNQPQHFGDGTRLSIL.

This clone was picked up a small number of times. The CDR3 region is CASRQGQVEEAFF. DNA for the CDR3: TGTGCCAGCAGGCAAGGACAGGTCGAGGAAGCTTTCTTT. The chain couples TRBV27 to TRBJ1-1; 7 bases map to TRBD1. With V trimmed by 6 bases and J by 8 bases, 9 bases remained unmatched. This CDR3 contains 13 residues. The germline CDR1 and CDR2 sequences are MNHEY and SMNVEV (reference sequence).

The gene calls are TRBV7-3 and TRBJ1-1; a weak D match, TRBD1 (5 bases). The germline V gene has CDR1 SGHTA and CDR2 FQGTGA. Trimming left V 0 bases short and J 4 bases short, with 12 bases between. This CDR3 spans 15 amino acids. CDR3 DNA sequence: TGTGCCAGCAGCTTAACCCTTGGGGGTACCACTGAAGCTTTCTTT. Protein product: CASSLTLGGTTEAFF.

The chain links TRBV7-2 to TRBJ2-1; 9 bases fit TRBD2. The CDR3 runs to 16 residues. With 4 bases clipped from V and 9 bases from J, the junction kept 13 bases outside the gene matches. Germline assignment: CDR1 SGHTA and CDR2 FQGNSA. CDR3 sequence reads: CASSSRGGLASSEQFF. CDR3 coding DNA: TGTGCCAGCAGCTCAAGGGGGGGACTAGCATCAAGTGAGCAGTTCTTC.

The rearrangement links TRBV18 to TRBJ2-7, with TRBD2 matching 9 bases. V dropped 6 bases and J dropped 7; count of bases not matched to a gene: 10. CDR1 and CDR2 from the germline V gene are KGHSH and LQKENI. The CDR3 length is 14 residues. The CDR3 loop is CASSQSGRPGEQYF. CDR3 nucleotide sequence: TGTGCCAGCTCTCAGAGCGGGAGGCCGGGGGAGCAGTACTTC.

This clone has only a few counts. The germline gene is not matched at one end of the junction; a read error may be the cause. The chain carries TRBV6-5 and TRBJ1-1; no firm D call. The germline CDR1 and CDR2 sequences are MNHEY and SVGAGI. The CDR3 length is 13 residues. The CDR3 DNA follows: TGTGCCAGCAGCCACGGGCTGAAAACTGAAGCTTTCTTT. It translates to CASSHGLKTEAFF.

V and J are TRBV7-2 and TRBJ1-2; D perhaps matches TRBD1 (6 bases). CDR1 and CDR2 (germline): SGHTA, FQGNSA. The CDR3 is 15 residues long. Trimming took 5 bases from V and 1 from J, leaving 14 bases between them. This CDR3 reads CASSLTGSGNYGYTF. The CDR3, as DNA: TGTGCCAGCAGCCTGACAGGTTCAGGTAACTATGGCTACACCTTC.

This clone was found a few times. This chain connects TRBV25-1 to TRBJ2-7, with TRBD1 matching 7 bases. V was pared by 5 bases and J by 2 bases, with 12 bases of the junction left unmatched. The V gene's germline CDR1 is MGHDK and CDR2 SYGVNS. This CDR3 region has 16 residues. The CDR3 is CASSPKKGTDPYEQYF. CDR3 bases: TGTGCCAGCAGTCCCAAAAAGGGGACAGATCCCTACGAGCAGTACTTC.

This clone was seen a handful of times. CDR3 nucleotide sequence: TGTGCCAGCAGCGGACAGGGAAGCTCCTACGAGCAGTACTTC. Protein product: CASSGQGSSYEQYF. The gene calls are TRBV6-5 and TRBJ2-7, with 8 bases identical to TRBD1. The ends lost 6 bases at V and 0 bases at J; junction bases unmatched: 4. The CDR3 contains 14 residues. From germline, CDR1 is MNHEY and CDR2 SVGAGI.

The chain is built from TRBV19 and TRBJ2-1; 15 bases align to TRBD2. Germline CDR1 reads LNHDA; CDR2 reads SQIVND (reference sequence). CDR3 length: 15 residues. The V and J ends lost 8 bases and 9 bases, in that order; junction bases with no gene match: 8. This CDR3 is CASARTSGRAGEQFF. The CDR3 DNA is TGTGCCAGTGCCCGGACTAGCGGGAGGGCCGGTGAGCAGTTCTTC.

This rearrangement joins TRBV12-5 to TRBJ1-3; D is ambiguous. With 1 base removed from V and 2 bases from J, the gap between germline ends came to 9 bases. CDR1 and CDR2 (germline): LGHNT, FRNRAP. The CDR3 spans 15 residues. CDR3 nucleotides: TGTGCTAGTGGTTTGGAACCGGGTCCTGGAAACACCATATATTTT. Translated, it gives CASGLEPGPGNTIYF.